The sequence of this T cell receptor (beta chain) was determined in a study of T cell changes during pregnancy in multiple sclerosis (dated by TCRdb to the late 2010s). For the wider study: The study looked at changes in the T cell repertoire across pregnancy in women with multiple sclerosis.

V is cut back by 4 bases and J by 6 bases, with 11 bases in the junction unmatched. There are 15 amino acids in the CDR3, from cysteine to phenylalanine inclusive. Only CDR3 DNA is held: 45 bases, read in frame from base 1. Per the germline V gene (reference sequence), MNHEY is the CDR1 and SMNVEV is the CDR2. The library came from the immunoSEQ multiplex PCR assay. In its TCRdb copy, this immuneACCESS table keeps in-frame sequences only and misses some clones. Where compared with another copy, unresolved V genes explain less than half of these, and the others have no known cause. The sample profile shows tens of thousands of clones; roughly nine tenths of them were found once. The leading ten clones occupy roughly 5.4% of the sample. As to this clone: Its antigen remains unidentified. Base qualities are not recorded, but no much larger clone differs from it by a single base.

The receptor comes from a female donor in good health, enrolled as a control in a pregnancy study. The sample in question was peripheral blood, obtained in the third trimester of pregnancy. The chain employs TRBV27 and TRBJ2-7; TRBD1 aligns with 8 central bases. The nucleotide sequence is TGTGCCAGCAGTTCATTAGGACAGGGTCGATCCGAGCAGTACTTC. It codes for CASSSLGQGRSEQYF.